A selection of T cell receptor beta chains follows, all from one sample in a study of blood T cell repertoires in COVID-19. The assay was immunoSEQ multiplex PCR, and TCRdb's table has in-frame clones only and misses some. The repertoire has about half a million clones, 70% to 90% of them found once; the top ten carry about 3%. Material for sequencing was peripheral blood. Receptors originate from a human donor in a cohort sampled during active COVID-19. The CDR3 runs from the conserved cysteine through the conserved F or W. The D gene is left open where the match is weak. Only some rows state a clone size, as once, few, many or a class for expanded clones.

V gene	J gene	clone size	D gene	CDR3 protein	CDR3 DNA
TRBV18	TRBJ1-1	NA	TRBD1	CASSRIRVGTGDTEAFF	TGTGCCAGCTCACGGATTCGGGTGGGGACAGGGGATACTGAAGCTTTCTTT
TRBV5-4	TRBJ2-2	NA	TRBD2	CASSLRAGGGTGELFF	TGTGCCAGCAGCTTGAGAGCGGGAGGAGGAACCGGGGAGCTGTTTTTT
TRBV5-8	TRBJ2-3	NA	NA	CASSHQGPTTTDTQYF	TGTGCCAGCAGCCACCAGGGGCCCACGACCACAGATACGCAGTATTTT
TRBV9	TRBJ2-5	NA	TRBD2	CASSVARLAGGEETQYF	TGTGCCAGCAGCGTAGCTCGACTAGCGGGAGGGGAAGAGACCCAGTACTTC
TRBV14	TRBJ2-7	NA	NA	CASRRTGNRWRDEQYF	TGTGCCAGCAGACGGACAGGCAACCGGTGGAGGGACGAGCAGTACTTC
TRBV10-3	TRBJ1-1	few	NA	CAISGVTDTEAFF	TGTGCCATCAGTGGTGTCACTGACACTGAAGCTTTCTTT
TRBV3-1/TRBV3-2	TRBJ2-2	NA	TRBD2	CASTGGSGTGELFF	TGTGCCAGCACCGGCGGGAGTGGCACCGGGGAGCTGTTTTTT
TRBV7-3	TRBJ2-2	NA	TRBD1	CASSLLPRGLKFTGELFF	TGTGCCAGCAGCCTACTGCCCAGGGGGCTCAAGTTCACCGGGGAGCTGTTTTTT
TRBV30	TRBJ1-3	NA	TRBD1	CAWSSGTGGNGNTIYF	TGTGCCTGGAGTTCCGGGACAGGGGGCAATGGAAACACCATATATTTT
TRBV27	TRBJ1-3	many	NA	CASKGAGNTIYF	TGTGCCAGCAAAGGGGCTGGAAACACCATATATTTT
TRBV2	TRBJ1-6	NA	NA	CASSGSNSPLHF	TGTGCCAGCAGTGGCAGTAATTCACCCCTCCACTTT
TRBV7-8	TRBJ1-6	once	NA	CASSLVTVGSPLHF	TGTGCCAGCAGCTTAGTGACAGTCGGTTCACCCCTCCACTTT
TRBV9	TRBJ1-2	NA	TRBD1	CASSPDRRSLYQGEEGYTF	TGTGCCAGCAGCCCCGATCGTAGGAGTCTCTACCAGGGGGAGGAAGGCTACACCTTC
TRBV5-1	TRBJ1-1	NA	NA	CASSLLQNRNTEAFF	TGCGCCAGCAGCCTCTTACAAAACCGGAACACTGAAGCTTTCTTT
TRBV10-3	TRBJ1-3	NA	NA	CAISNIHSGNTIYF	TGTGCCATCAGTAACATCCACTCTGGAAACACCATATATTTT
TRBV5-4	TRBJ2-1	NA	NA	CASSLEGLYNEQFF	TGTGCCAGCAGCTTGGAGGGGCTATACAATGAGCAGTTCTTC
TRBV7-2	TRBJ2-3	NA	TRBD2	CASSLTSGRSGGVDTQYF	TGTGCCAGCAGCTTGACTAGCGGGAGGAGTGGAGGAGTAGATACGCAGTATTTT
TRBV4-2	TRBJ2-2	NA	TRBD2	CASSQEELAGGGELFF	TGTGCCAGCAGCCAAGAAGAACTAGCGGGAGGCGGGGAGCTGTTTTTT
TRBV11-2	TRBJ1-1	few	NA	CASSLDLGALNTEAFF	TGTGCCAGCAGCTTAGATCTTGGGGCTCTGAACACTGAAGCTTTCTTT
TRBV19	TRBJ2-7	NA	TRBD1	CASRDRGYEQYF	TGTGCCAGTAGGGACAGGGGCTACGAGCAGTACTTC
TRBV6-5	TRBJ1-5	NA	NA	CASQDSNQPQHF	TGTGCCAGCCAGGATAGCAATCAGCCCCAGCATTTT
TRBV19	TRBJ1-1	NA	NA	CASSISTQNTEAFF	TGTGCCAGTAGTATCTCCACACAGAACACTGAAGCTTTCTTT
TRBV7-9	TRBJ2-5	NA	NA	CASSLRDKETQYF	TGTGCCAGCAGCTTAAGAGATAAGGAGACCCAGTACTTC
TRBV5-5	TRBJ1-4	NA	NA	CASSYSGGSTNEKLFF	TGTGCCAGCAGCTATTCGGGGGGTTCAACTAATGAAAAACTGTTTTTT
TRBV6-5	TRBJ1-1	NA	NA	CAWFYRDRWNTEAFF	TGTGCCTGGTTTTACAGGGACCGTTGGAACACTGAAGCTTTCTTT
TRBV18	TRBJ2-3	NA	TRBD2	CASPPEMLAGFTDTQYF	TGTGCCAGCCCACCGGAGATGCTAGCGGGATTCACAGATACGCAGTATTTT
TRBV5-1	TRBJ1-4	NA	TRBD1	CASSLGQGNEKLFF	TGCGCCAGCAGCTTGGGACAGGGAAACGAAAAACTGTTTTTT
TRBV27	TRBJ2-5	NA	TRBD2	CATKEASGISETQYF	TGTGCCACCAAGGAAGCTAGCGGGATTTCAGAGACCCAGTACTTC
TRBV29-1	TRBJ2-7	NA	NA	CSVEDPGGPEYF	TGCAGCGTTGAAGATCCGGGGGGCCCAGAGTACTTC
TRBV14	TRBJ1-2	NA	TRBD1	CASSQGGTGYYGYTF	TGTGCCAGCAGCCAAGGAGGGACAGGGTACTATGGCTACACCTTC
TRBV11-3	TRBJ2-5	NA	NA	CASSSGPRTQYF	TGTGCCAGCAGCTCCGGTCCCCGTACCCAGTACTTC
TRBV3-1/TRBV3-2	TRBJ1-4	NA	NA	CASSLRGLGPGEKLFF	TGTGCCAGCAGCCTACGAGGTTTGGGGCCTGGGGAAAAACTGTTTTTT
TRBV30	TRBJ2-2	NA	NA	CAWSPEDKELFF	TGTGCCTGGAGTCCAGAAGATAAGGAGCTGTTTTTT
TRBV30	TRBJ1-1	NA	TRBD1	CAWSVDRGREAFF	TGTGCCTGGAGCGTGGACAGGGGACGTGAAGCTTTCTTT
TRBV3-1/TRBV3-2	TRBJ2-1	NA	TRBD2	CASSSRVAGYNEQFF	TGTGCCAGCAGCTCCAGGGTAGCGGGGTATAATGAGCAGTTCTTC
TRBV6-5	TRBJ1-1	NA	NA	CASSRLQEISEAFF	TGTGCCAGCAGTAGGTTACAGGAGATCTCTGAAGCTTTCTTT
TRBV30	TRBJ1-6	NA	NA	CAWDARQGSPLHF	TGTGCCTGGGATGCCCGGCAGGGTTCACCCCTCCACTTT
TRBV28	TRBJ1-2	NA	NA	CASSLPPGGYTF	TGTGCCAGCAGTTTACCCCCAGGAGGCTACACCTTC
TRBV19	TRBJ1-5	NA	TRBD1	CASSIGDRVGNQPQHF	TGTGCCAGTAGTATAGGGGACAGGGTCGGCAATCAGCCCCAGCATTTT
TRBV27	TRBJ2-2	NA	TRBD1	CASSPDRAKGGFTGELFF	TGTGCCAGCAGTCCCGACAGGGCGAAAGGGGGATTCACCGGGGAGCTGTTTTTT
TRBV12-5	TRBJ1-1	NA	NA	CASGLAYGTQGLNTEAFF	TGTGCTAGTGGTTTGGCTTACGGGACACAAGGCCTGAACACTGAAGCTTTCTTT
TRBV7-7	TRBJ2-2	NA	NA	CASSPRRNTGELFF	TGTGCTAGCAGCCCTAGACGGAACACCGGGGAGCTGTTTTTT
TRBV11-2	TRBJ1-1	once	NA	CASSPRVGGNTEAFF	TGTGCCAGCAGCCCCCGAGTCGGGGGAAACACTGAAGCTTTCTTT
TRBV10-2	TRBJ2-7	NA	TRBD2	CASSGRLAGFSYEQYF	TGCGCCAGCAGTGGGAGGCTAGCGGGTTTCTCCTACGAGCAGTACTTC
TRBV9	TRBJ1-1	NA	NA	CASSLQVNTEAFF	TGTGCCAGCAGCCTGCAGGTGAACACTGAAGCTTTCTTT